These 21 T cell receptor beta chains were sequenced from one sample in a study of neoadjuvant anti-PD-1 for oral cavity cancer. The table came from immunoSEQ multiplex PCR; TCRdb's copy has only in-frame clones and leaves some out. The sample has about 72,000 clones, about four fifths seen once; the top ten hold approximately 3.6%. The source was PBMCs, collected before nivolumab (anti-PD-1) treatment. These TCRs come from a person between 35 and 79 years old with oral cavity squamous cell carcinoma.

This CDR3 reads CASSQETRQGRELFF. The CDR3 nucleotides read TGCGCCAGCAGCCAAGAAACGCGACAAGGCAGAGAACTGTTTTTT. The rearrangement joins TRBV4-1 to TRBJ1-4; D is uncertain. The CDR3 is 15 residues long. Germline V lookup: CDR1 MGHRA, CDR2 YSYEKL. Trimming shortened V by 0 bases and J by 12 bases, and 17 bases separated the two germline ends.

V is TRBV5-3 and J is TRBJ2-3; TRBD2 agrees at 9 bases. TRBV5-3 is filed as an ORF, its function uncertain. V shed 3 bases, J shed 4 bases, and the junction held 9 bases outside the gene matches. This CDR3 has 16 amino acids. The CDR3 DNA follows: TGTGCCAGAAGCTCCCTGGGGACTAGCCGTGCAGATACGCAGTATTTT. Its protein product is CARSSLGTSRADTQYF.

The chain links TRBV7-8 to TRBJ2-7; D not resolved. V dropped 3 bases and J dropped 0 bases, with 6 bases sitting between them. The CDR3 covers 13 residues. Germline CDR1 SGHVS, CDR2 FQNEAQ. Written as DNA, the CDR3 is TGTGCCAGCAGCTTGGACCCCTCCTACGAGCAGTACTTC. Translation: CASSLDPSYEQYF. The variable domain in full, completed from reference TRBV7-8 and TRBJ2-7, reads GAGVSQSPRYKVAKRGQDVALRCDPISGHVSLFWYQQALGQGPEFLTYFQNEAQLDKSGLPSDRFFAERPEGSVSTLKIQRTQQEDSAVYLCASSLDPSYEQYFGPGTRLTVT.

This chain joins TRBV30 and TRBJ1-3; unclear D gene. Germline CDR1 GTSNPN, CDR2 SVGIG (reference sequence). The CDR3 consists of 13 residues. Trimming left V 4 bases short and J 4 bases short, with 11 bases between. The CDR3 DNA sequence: TGTGCCTGGATTCGGCAATCGGGAAACACCATATATTTT. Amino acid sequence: CAWIRQSGNTIYF.

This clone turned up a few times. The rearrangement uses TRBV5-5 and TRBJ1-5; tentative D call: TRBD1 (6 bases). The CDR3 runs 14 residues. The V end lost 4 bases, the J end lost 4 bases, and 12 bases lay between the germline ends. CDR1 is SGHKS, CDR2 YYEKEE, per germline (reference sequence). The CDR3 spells CASSRIQGNQPQHF. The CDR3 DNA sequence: TGTGCCAGCAGCCGCATACAGGGAAATCAGCCCCAGCATTTT. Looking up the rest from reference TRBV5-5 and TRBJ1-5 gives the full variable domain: DAGVTQSPTHLIKTRGQQVTLRCSPISGHKSVSWYQQVLGQGPQFIFQYYEKEERGRGNFPDRFSARQFPNYSSELNVNALLLGDSALYLCASSRIQGNQPQHFGDGTRLSIL.

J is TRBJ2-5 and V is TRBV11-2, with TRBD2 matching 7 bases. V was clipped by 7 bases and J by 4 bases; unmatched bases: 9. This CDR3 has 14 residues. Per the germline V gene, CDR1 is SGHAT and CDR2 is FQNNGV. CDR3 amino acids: CASTRAGLSETQYF. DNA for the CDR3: TGTGCCAGCACCAGAGCGGGGCTTTCAGAGACCCAGTACTTC.

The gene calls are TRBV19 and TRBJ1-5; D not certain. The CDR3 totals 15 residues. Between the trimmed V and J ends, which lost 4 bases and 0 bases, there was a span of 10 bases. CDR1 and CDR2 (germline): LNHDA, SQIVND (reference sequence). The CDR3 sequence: CASSRGSHSNQPQHF. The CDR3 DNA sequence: TGTGCCAGTAGTAGGGGATCCCATAGCAATCAGCCCCAGCATTTT.

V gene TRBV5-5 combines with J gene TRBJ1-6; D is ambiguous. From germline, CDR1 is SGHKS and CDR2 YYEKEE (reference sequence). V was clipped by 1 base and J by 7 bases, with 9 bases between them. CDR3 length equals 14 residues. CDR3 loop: CASSLIETNSPLHF. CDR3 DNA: TGTGCCAGCAGCTTGATAGAAACCAATTCACCCCTCCACTTT.

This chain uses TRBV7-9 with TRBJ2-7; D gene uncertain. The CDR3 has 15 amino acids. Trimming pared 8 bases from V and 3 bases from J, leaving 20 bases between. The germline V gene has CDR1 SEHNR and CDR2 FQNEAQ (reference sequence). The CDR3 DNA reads TGTGCCAGCGGACCCAAAGCCAGGCTGGGCTACGAGCAGTACTTC. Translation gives CASGPKARLGYEQYF.

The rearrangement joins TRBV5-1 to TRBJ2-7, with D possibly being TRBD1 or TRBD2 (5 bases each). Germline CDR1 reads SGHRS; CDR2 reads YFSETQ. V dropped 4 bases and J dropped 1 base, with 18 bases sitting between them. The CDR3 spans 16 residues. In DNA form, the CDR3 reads TGCGCCAGCAGCCTACAACCGGGACGTGGGTCCTACGAGCAGTACTTC. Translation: CASSLQPGRGSYEQYF.

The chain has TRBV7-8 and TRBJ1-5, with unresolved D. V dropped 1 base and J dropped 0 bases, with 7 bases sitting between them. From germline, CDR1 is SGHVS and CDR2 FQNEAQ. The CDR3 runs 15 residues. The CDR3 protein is CASSLVGYSNQPQHF. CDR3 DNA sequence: TGTGCCAGCAGCTTAGTAGGGTATAGCAATCAGCCCCAGCATTTT. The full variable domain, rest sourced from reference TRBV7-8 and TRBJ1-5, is GAGVSQSPRYKVAKRGQDVALRCDPISGHVSLFWYQQALGQGPEFLTYFQNEAQLDKSGLPSDRFFAERPEGSVSTLKIQRTQQEDSAVYLCASSLVGYSNQPQHFGDGTRLSIL.

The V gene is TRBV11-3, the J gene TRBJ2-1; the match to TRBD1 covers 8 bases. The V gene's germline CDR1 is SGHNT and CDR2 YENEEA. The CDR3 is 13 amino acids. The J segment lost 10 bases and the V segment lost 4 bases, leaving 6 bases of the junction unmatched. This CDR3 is CASSSDRVGEQFF. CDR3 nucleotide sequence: TGTGCCAGCAGCTCGGACAGGGTTGGGGAGCAGTTCTTC.

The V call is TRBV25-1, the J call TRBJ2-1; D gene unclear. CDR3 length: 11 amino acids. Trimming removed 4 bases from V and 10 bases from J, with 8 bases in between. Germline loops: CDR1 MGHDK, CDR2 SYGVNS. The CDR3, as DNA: TGTGCCAGCAGTGGTCTAGGGGAGCAGTTCTTC. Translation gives CASSGLGEQFF.

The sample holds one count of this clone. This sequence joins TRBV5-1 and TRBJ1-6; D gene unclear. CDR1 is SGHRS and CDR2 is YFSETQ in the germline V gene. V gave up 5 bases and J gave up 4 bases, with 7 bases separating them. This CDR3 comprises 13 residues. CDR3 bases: TGCGCCAGCAGTGTAGATTATAATTCACCCCTCCACTTT. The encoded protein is CASSVDYNSPLHF.

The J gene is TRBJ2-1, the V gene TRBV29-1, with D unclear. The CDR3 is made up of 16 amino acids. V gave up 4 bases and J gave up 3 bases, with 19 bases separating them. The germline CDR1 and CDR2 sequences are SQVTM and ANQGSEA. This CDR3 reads CSVVDPPATGYNEQFF. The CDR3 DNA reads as TGCAGCGTTGTCGATCCCCCAGCCACGGGCTACAATGAGCAGTTCTTC.

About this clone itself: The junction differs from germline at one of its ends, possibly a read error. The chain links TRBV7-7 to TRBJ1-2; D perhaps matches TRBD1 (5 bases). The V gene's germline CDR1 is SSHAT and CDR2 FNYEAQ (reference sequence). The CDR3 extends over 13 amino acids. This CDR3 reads CASSSDSKSRYTF. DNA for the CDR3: TGTGCTAGCAGCTCCGACAGTAAGTCTCGCTACACCTTC.

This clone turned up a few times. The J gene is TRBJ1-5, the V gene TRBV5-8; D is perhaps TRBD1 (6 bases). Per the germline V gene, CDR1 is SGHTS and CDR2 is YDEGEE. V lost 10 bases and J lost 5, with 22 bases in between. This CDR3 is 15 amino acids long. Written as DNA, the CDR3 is TGTGCCGGACGCCCCCGGGGCACAGGGTATCAGCCCCAGCATTTT. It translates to CAGRPRGTGYQPQHF.

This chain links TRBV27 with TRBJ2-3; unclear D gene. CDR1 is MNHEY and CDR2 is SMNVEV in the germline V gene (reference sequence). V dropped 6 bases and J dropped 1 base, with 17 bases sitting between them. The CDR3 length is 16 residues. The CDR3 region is CASRVLYPSGTDTQYF. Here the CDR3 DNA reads TGTGCCAGCAGGGTCCTCTACCCATCGGGCACAGATACGCAGTATTTT.

This chain's CDR3 is CASSEGVLADTIYF. CDR3 bases: TGTGCCAGCAGCGAAGGAGTATTGGCAGACACCATATATTTT. The chain carries TRBV21-1 and TRBJ1-3. TRBV21-1 is classified as a pseudogene. This CDR3 region has 14 residues.

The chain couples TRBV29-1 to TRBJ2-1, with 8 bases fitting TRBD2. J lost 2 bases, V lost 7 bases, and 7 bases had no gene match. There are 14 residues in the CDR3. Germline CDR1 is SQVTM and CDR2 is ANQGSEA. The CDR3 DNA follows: TGCAGCGCCGAGGGTAGCGGGGCCTACAATGAGCAGTTCTTC. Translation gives CSAEGSGAYNEQFF.

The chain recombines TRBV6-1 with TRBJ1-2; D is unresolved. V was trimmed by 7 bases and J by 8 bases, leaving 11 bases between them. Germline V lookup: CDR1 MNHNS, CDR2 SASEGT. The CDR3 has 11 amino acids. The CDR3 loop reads CASTHVVGYTF. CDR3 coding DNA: TGTGCCAGCACCCACGTGGTGGGCTACACCTTC.